This record looks at one TCR beta chain sequence and its context. Its specificity is not known. This sample is drawn from a study of CD4 T cells in relation to SARS-CoV-2 and coronaviruses. Study-level points and caveats: Samples before the pandemic and after infection were not matched within any donor.

Before the COVID-19 pandemic, during about 2011-2019, CD4+ T cells were taken from unexposed donors. CD4+ T cells were isolated from the cells after around 9 days of culture. Testing used SARS-CoV-2 S/N and four cold-coronavirus spikes on unexposed-donor CD4+ T cells, cells permitting. The repertoire was sequenced with immunoSEQ multiplex PCR; TCRdb's copy has only in-frame clones and lacks some. The repertoire consists of 25,000 to 30,000 clones, with 76% occurring once and the leading ten covering roughly 15%. The V and J ends lost 3 bases and 4 bases respectively, with 7 bases between them. Germline lookup yields CDR1 SQVTM and CDR2 ANQGSEA. The CDR3 has 13 amino acids.

The V call is TRBV29-1, the J call TRBJ2-6; no firm D call. The TCR was taken from a human donor in good health. Input material: CD4+ T cells from PBMCs, cultured in vitro. The CDR3 DNA reads TGCAGCGTTGATGTTTCGGGGGCCAACGTCCTGACTTTC. It translates to CSVDVSGANVLTF.